The TCR beta chain described here comes from a study of human T cells and chemical hapten exposure. CDR1 is MNHEY, CDR2 SVGEGT, per germline. The CDR3 runs 13 residues. Trimming shortened V by 7 bases and J by 7 bases, and 16 bases separated the two germline ends. Specified time point: patch test 1, 2 weeks after DPC sensitization. Treatment reported: therapeutic diphenylcyclopropenone sensitization with weekly scalp DPC. Total RNA extraction was carried out from unfractionated whole blood. This clonotype was seen a handful of times. A single record per CDR3 protein comes from TCRdb applying MiXCR to the RACE reads. The table records 150,000 to 200,000 distinct CDR3 sequences, 13% to 15% of them present only once.

The source was whole blood, collected in connection with sensitization to the hapten diphenylcyclopropenone (DPC). The TCR was taken from a woman in her 30s with alopecia areata. Some clones in this sample may be carry-over from other donors' samples. V is TRBV6-2 or TRBV6-3 and J is TRBJ2-5; D remains unclear. The CDR3 sequence: CASTNAVGGTQYF. DNA of the CDR3: TGTGCCAGCACTAATGCCGTAGGTGGGACCCAGTACTTC.